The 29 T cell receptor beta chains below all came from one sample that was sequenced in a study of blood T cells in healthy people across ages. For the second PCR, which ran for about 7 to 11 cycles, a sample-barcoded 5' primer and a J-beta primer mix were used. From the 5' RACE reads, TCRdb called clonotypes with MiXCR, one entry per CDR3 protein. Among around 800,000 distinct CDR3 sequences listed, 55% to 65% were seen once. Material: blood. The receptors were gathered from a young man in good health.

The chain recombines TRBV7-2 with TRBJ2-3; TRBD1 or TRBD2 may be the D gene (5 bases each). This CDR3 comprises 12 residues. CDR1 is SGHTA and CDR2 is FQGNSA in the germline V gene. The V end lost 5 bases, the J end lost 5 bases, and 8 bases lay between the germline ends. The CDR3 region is CASSGTLDTQYF. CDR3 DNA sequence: TGTGCCAGCAGCGGGACCCTAGATACGCAGTATTTT.

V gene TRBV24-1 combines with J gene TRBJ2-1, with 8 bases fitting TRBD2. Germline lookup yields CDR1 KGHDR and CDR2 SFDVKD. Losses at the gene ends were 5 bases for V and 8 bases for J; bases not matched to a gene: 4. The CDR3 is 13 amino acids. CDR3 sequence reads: CATSGGGTDEQFF. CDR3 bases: TGTGCCACCAGTGGCGGGGGGACGGATGAGCAGTTCTTC.

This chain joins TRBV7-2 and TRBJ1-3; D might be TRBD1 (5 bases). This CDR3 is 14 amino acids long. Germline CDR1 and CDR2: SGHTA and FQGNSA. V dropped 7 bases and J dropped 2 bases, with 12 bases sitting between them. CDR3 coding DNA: TGTGCCAGCACCGCGGGCAGGGCTGGAAACACCATATATTTT. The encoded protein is CASTAGRAGNTIYF.

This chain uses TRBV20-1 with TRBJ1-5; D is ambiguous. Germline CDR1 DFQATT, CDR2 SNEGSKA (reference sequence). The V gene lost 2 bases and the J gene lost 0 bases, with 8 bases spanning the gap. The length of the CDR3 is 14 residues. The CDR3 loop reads CSARYGDSNQPQHF. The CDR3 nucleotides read TGCAGTGCTAGATACGGGGATAGCAATCAGCCCCAGCATTTT.

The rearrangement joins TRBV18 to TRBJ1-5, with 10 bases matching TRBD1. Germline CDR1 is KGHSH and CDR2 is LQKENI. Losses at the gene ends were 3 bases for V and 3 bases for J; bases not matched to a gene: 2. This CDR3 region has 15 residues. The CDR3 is CASSPGQGDNQPQHF. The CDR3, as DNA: TGTGCCAGCTCACCCGGACAGGGGGACAATCAGCCCCAGCATTTT.

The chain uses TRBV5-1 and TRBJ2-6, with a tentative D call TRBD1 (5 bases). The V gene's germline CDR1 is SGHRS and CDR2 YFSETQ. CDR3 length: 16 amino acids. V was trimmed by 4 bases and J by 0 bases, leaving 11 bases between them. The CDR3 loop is CASSTGRPSGANVLTF. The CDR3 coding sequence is TGCGCCAGCAGCACAGGACGGCCCTCTGGGGCCAACGTCCTGACTTTC.

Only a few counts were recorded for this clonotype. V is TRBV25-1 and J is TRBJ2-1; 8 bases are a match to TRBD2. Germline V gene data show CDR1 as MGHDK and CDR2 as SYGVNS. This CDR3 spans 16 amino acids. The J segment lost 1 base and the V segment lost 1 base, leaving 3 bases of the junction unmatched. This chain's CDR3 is CASSESSGGSYNEQFF. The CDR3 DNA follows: TGTGCCAGCAGTGAATCGAGCGGGGGTTCCTACAATGAGCAGTTCTTC.

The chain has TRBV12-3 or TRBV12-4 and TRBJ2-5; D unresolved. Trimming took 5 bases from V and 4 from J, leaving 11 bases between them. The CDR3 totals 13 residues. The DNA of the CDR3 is TGTGCCAGCAGTCCCATTTACGGAGAGACCCAGTACTTC. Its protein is CASSPIYGETQYF.

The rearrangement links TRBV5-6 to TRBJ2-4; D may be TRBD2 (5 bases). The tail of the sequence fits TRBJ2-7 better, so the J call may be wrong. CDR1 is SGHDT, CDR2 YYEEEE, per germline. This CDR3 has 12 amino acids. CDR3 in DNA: TGTGCCAGCAGCTTTTGGGGAGACGAGCAGTACTTC. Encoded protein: CASSFWGDEQYF.

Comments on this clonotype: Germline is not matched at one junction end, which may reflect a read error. CDR3 amino acids: CATSEGGRGQYF. The CDR3 nucleotides read TGCGCCACCAGTGAGGGGGGAAGAGGCCAGTACTTC. The chain uses TRBV24-1 and TRBJ2-7; possibly TRBD1 or TRBD2 for D (6 bases each). CDR1 and CDR2 (germline): KGHDR, SFDVKD. The CDR3 totals 12 residues.

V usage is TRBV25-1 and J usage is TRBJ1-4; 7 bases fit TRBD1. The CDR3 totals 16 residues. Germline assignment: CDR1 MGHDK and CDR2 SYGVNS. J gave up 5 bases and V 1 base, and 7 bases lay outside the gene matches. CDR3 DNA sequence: TGTGCCAGCAGTGAATTCACCGGGACAGCAAATGAAAAACTGTTTTTT. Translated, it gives CASSEFTGTANEKLFF.

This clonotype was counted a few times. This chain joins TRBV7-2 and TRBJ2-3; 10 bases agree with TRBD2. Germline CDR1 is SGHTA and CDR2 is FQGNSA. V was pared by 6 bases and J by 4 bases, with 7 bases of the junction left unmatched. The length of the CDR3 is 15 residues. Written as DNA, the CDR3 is TGTGCCAGCAGGCCAGCGGGGGGGCCCCCAGATACGCAGTATTTT. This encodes CASRPAGGPPDTQYF.

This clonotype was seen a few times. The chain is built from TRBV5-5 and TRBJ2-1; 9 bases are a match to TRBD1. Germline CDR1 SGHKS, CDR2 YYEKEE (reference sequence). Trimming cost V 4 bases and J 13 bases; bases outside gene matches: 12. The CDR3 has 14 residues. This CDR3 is CASSGLTTGGYQFF. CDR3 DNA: TGTGCCAGCAGCGGACTAACAACAGGGGGCTATCAGTTCTTC.

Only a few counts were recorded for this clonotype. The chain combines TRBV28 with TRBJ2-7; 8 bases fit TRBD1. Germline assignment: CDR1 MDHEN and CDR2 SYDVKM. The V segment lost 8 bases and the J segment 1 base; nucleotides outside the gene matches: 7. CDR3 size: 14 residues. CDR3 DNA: TGTGCCAGCCCTCGGACAGGGAATTCCTACGAGCAGTACTTC. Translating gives CASPRTGNSYEQYF.

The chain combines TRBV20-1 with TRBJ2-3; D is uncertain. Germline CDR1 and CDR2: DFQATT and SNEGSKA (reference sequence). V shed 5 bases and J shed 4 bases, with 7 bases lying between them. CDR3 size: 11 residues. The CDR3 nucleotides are TGCAGTGCTGTCGTTTCAGATACGCAGTATTTT. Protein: CSAVVSDTQYF.

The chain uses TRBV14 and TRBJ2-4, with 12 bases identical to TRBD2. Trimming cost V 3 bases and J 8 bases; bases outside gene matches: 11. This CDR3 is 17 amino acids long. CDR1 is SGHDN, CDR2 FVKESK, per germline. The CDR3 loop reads CASSQGPLAGGRYIQYF. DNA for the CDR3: TGTGCCAGCAGCCAGGGACCACTAGCGGGGGGCAGGTACATTCAGTACTTC.

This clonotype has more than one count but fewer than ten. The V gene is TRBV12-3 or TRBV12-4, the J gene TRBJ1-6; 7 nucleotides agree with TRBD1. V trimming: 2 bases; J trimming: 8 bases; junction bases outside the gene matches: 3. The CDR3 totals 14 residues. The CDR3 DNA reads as TGTGCCAGCAGTTTAAACAGGGGTGATTCACCCCTCCACTTT. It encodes CASSLNRGDSPLHF.

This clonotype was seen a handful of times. CDR3 nucleotides: TGTGCCAGCAGCCCCGGTCCTAGCGGGGGGAGTTACGAGCAGTACTTC. Amino acids: CASSPGPSGGSYEQYF. The chain links TRBV7-2 to TRBJ2-7; TRBD2 matches at 11 bases. The germline CDR1 and CDR2 sequences are SGHTA and FQGNSA. This CDR3 region has 16 residues. V gave up 5 bases and J gave up 4 bases; unmatched junction bases: 10.

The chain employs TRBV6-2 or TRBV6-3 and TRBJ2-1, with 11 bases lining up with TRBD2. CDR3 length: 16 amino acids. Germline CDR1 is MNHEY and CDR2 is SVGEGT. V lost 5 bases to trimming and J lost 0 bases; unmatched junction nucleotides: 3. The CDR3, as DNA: TGTGCCAGCAGTGGACTAGCGGGCATCTCCTACAATGAGCAGTTCTTC. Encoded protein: CASSGLAGISYNEQFF.

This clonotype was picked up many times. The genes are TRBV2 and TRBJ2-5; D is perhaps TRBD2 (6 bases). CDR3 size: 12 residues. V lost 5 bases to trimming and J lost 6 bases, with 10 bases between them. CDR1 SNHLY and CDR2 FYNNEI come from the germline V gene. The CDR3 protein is CASSRSGQTQYF. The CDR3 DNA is TGTGCCAGCAGTCGTAGCGGCCAGACCCAGTACTTC. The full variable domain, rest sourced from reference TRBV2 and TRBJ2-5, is EPEVTQTPSHQVTQMGQEVILRCVPISNHLYFYWYRQILGQKVEFLVSFYNNEISEKSEIFDDQFSVERPDGSNFTLKIRSTKLEDSAMYFCASSRSGQTQYFGPGTRLLVL.

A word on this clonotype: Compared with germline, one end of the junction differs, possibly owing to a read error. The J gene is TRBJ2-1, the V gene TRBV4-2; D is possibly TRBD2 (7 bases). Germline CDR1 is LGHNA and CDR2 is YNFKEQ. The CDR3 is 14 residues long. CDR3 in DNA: TGTGCCGGCAGCCAAGGGGGAGGGGGTGGTGAACAGTTCTTC. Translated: CAGSQGGGGGEQFF.

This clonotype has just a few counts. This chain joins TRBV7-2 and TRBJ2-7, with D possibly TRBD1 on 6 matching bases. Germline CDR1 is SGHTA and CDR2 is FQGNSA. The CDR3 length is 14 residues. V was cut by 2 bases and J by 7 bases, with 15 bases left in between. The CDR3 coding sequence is TGTGCCAGCAGCTTAAGGGGCAGGGGACATGAGCAGTACTTC. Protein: CASSLRGRGHEQYF.

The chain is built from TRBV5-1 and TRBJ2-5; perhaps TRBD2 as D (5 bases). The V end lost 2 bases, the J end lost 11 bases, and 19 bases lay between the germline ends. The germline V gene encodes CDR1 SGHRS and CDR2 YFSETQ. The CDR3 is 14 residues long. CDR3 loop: CASSLRLDYNEQYF. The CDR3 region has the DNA TGCGCCAGCAGCTTAAGGCTAGACTACAATGAGCAGTACTTC.

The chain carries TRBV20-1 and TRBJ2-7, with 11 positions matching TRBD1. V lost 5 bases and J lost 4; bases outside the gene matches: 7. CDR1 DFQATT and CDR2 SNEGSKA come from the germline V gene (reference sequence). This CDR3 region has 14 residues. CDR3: CSAAGTGGMYEQYF. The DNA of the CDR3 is TGCAGTGCTGCCGGGACAGGGGGAATGTACGAGCAGTACTTC.

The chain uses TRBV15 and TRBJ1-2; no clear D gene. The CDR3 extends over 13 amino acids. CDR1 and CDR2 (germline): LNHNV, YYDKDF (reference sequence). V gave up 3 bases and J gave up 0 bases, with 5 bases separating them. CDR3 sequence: CATSRDTNYGYTF. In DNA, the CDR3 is TGTGCCACCAGCAGGGATACTAACTATGGCTACACCTTC.

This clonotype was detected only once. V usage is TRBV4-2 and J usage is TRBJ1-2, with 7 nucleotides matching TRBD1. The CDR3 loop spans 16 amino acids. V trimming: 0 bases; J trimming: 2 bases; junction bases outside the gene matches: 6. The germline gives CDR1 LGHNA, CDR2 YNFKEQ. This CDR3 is CASSQDPGQPNYGYTF. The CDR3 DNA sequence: TGTGCCAGCAGCCAAGATCCGGGACAGCCCAACTATGGCTACACCTTC.

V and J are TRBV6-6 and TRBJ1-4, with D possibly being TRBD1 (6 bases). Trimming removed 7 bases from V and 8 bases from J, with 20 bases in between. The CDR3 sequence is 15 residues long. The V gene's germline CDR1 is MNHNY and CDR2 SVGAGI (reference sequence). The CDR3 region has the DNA TGTGCCAGCACTAACTTACAGGGATCTCAAGAAAAACTGTTTTTT. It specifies CASTNLQGSQEKLFF.

The CDR3 region is CASIGLAGSAGETQYF. CDR3 coding DNA: TGTGCCAGCATTGGACTAGCGGGGTCTGCAGGAGAGACCCAGTACTTC. This chain joins TRBV2 and TRBJ2-7; 12 nucleotides match TRBD2. The DNA end is a closer match to TRBJ2-5, so the J assignment may be wrong. From germline, CDR1 is SNHLY and CDR2 FYNNEI. The CDR3 has 16 residues.

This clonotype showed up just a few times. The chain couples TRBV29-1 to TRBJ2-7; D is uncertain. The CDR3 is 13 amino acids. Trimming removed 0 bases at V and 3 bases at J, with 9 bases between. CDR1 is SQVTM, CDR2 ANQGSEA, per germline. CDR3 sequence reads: CSVEDQHSYEQYF. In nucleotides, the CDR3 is TGCAGCGTTGAAGATCAGCACAGCTACGAGCAGTACTTC.